This T cell receptor (beta chain) was documented in a study of T cell changes during pregnancy in multiple sclerosis. Profiling relied on immunoSEQ multiplex PCR, and the TCRdb table lists in-frame clones only, not all of them. The data hold more than 45,000 clones, with roughly 92% observed a single time. V lost 7 bases and J lost 7; bases outside the gene matches: 7. Germline-derived CDR1 and CDR2 are SGHTA and FQGNSA. The CDR3 is 15 residues long. V usage is TRBV7-2 and J usage is TRBJ2-1; TRBD2 matches at 13 bases. The specimen was CD4+ T cells from peripheral blood mononuclear cells, collected in the second trimester of pregnancy. The source of this sequence is a female donor in good health, enrolled as a control in a pregnancy study. CDR3 region: CASKGTSGGGNEQFF. Written as DNA, the CDR3 is TGTGCCAGCAAGGGAACTAGCGGGGGGGGGAATGAGCAGTTCTTC.